This TCR beta chain was obtained from a study of Ad26.COV2.S vaccination and SARS-CoV-2 variants (dated by TCRdb to the early 2020s). For context, the study as a whole: Vaccine-arm donors came from COV1001, a multicentre, randomized, double-blind, placebo-controlled phase I-IIa trial of Ad26.COV2.S in healthy adults. Ad26.COV2.S was administered intramuscularly at 5 x 10^10 or 1 x 10^11 viral particles, either as a single shot or as two shots given 56 days apart. TCRbeta repertoire sequencing was used to assess the specificity and breadth of SARS-CoV-2-reactive T cell receptors after Ad26.COV2.S vaccination. A total of 32 samples were included in the TCR-sequenced set, comprising roughly 19 Ad26.COV2.S vaccine recipients, 5 placebo recipients and 8 SARS-CoV-2 convalescent individuals. Investigators remained blinded to trial group allocation during experiments and outcome assessment. Trial participants were randomized into five groups of five: low-dose or high-dose Ad26.COV2.S given once or twice, or placebo on both occasions.

The treatment or condition label for this specimen denotes: about 20 received Ad26.COV2.S at low or high dose, single or two shots; several received placebo; per-sample allocation not given. Repertoires of vaccine and placebo recipients were sequenced from samples taken on day 63 after the first injection. In Cohort 1b, 20 to 25 adults aged 18-55 years were enrolled at a single site in Boston, USA, between 29 July and 7 August 2020. As a vaccine, Ad26.COV2.S was a replication-incompetent adenovirus type 26 vector that expressed a prefusion-stabilized SARS-CoV-2 spike protein derived from the original Wuhan strain. Paper-wide results and their limitations: Substantial breadth of spike-specific CD8+ and CD4+ T cell responses was reported after vaccination. According to the authors, total T cell responses may have been underestimated by the TCR breadth and depth analyses. The study was not powered to compare responses between vaccine doses or regimens. Spike-specific TCR breadth was higher in Ad26.COV2.S recipients than in placebo recipients (P = 0.0014). Comparable non-spike TCR breadth was observed between vaccine and placebo recipients, consistent with only spike being contained in the vaccine.

On this clone: It lacks a known antigen. Per-base qualities were not stored, and no clone one base away is much larger.

From the cysteine up to the phenylalanine, the CDR3 has a length of 14 residues. The entry retains the CDR3 DNA only, 42 bases that are in frame from base 1. V and J are trimmed by 4 bases and 4 bases, and the gene matches miss 4 bases of the junction. Via the germline V gene, CDR1 is MDHEN and CDR2 SYDVKM. TCRbeta CDR3 regions were sequenced with the immunoSEQ Assay. After extraction, genomic DNA underwent amplification by bias-controlled multiplex PCR, followed by high-throughput sequencing. In the authors' own workflow: Collapsing and filtering of sequences were performed to quantify the absolute abundance of each unique TCRbeta CDR3 region. Usable DNA was measured by amplifying reference genes present in all nucleated cells, and TCRbeta template counts were normalized to that usable DNA to estimate T cell fraction. Repertoire TCRs were annotated as SARS-CoV-2-specific by exact matching of V gene, CDR3 amino acid sequence and J gene to a known reactive TCR set. The reference SARS-CoV-2 TCR set was obtained from MIRA and was filtered for enrichment in COVID-19-positive ImmuneCODE repertoires, whereby public or cross-reactive TCRs were removed. Using the MIRA antigens, annotated TCRs were further analysed by specific ORF or by position within an ORF. Breadth was defined as annotated unique rearrangements over total unique productive rearrangements; depth was the summed frequency of those rearrangements. Two-sided Wilcoxon rank-sum tests were used to compare TCR breadth between groups. TCRdb carries this immuneACCESS record with in-frame sequences only. Its versions omit some clonotypes, under half of them owing to an unresolved V gene in the studies checked, with the rest unexplained. V, J and clone size reflect that table, while D and trimming were determined from the DNA. The sample table lists roughly 270,000 clones, around 87% of them with a count of one. The ten largest clones capture roughly 3.5% of the sample.

The chain uses TRBV28 and TRBJ1-2, with 9 junctional bases fitting TRBD1. This TCR derives from a person aged 18-65 years who received the Ad26.COV2.S COVID-19 vaccine or a placebo. Sequencing used peripheral blood, obtained in a trial of Ad26.COV2.S vaccine versus placebo. The encoded CDR3 is CASSSTGGSYGYTF. The base sequence is TGTGCCAGCAGTTCGACAGGGGGAAGCTATGGCTACACCTTC.